Listed below are T cell receptor beta chains from one sample, sequenced in a study of blood T cells in healthy people across ages. TCRdb processed the 5' RACE reads anew with MiXCR; each CDR3 protein has one entry. The sample lists 1,300,000 or so distinct CDR3 sequences; approximately 63% were seen once. The sequenced sample consisted of blood. The receptors shown here come from a man aged 18 to 29 in good health. The CDR3 runs from the conserved cysteine through the conserved F or W. A D gene is named only where the DNA matches it firmly. Only part of the rows carry a size: once, few, many, or a class if the clone is expanded.

v_call: TRBV5-6; d_call: TRBD2; j_call: TRBJ2-4; clone_size: .; cdr3_aa: CASSRTRGVKNIQYF; cdr3_nt: TGTGCCAGCAGCCGAACCCGGGGGGTCAAAAACATTCAGTACTTC
v_call: TRBV29-1; d_call: .; j_call: TRBJ1-1; clone_size: .; cdr3_aa: CSVDGLLVPNTEAFF; cdr3_nt: TGCAGCGTTGACGGTCTTCTGGTCCCGAACACTGAAGCTTTCTTT
v_call: TRBV24-1; d_call: TRBD2; j_call: TRBJ2-3; clone_size: .; cdr3_aa: CATSDPTSGGTDTQYF; cdr3_nt: TGTGCCACCAGTGATCCTACTAGCGGGGGCACAGATACGCAGTATTTT
v_call: TRBV6-2/TRBV6-3; d_call: .; j_call: TRBJ1-2; clone_size: once; cdr3_aa: CASSYFPTGTQFYGYTF; cdr3_nt: TGTGCCAGCAGTTACTTCCCCACCGGGACTCAATTCTATGGCTACACCTTC
v_call: TRBV7-2; d_call: .; j_call: TRBJ1-2; clone_size: .; cdr3_aa: CASTVTLGYGYTF; cdr3_nt: TGTGCCAGCACCGTTACCTTAGGCTATGGCTACACCTTC
v_call: TRBV29-1; d_call: .; j_call: TRBJ2-3; clone_size: .; cdr3_aa: CSVEEVLAPAKDTQYF; cdr3_nt: TGCAGCGTCGAGGAGGTTCTAGCACCAGCGAAAGATACGCAGTATTTT
v_call: TRBV7-9; d_call: .; j_call: TRBJ2-1; clone_size: .; cdr3_aa: CASSSRLDPYNEQFF; cdr3_nt: TGTGCCAGCAGCTCTCGACTAGATCCGTACAATGAGCAGTTCTTC
v_call: TRBV28; d_call: .; j_call: TRBJ2-5; clone_size: .; cdr3_aa: CASRPRDNSKRPQYF; cdr3_nt: TGTGCCAGCAGGCCAAGGGACAACTCCAAGAGACCCCAGTACTTC
v_call: TRBV27; d_call: .; j_call: TRBJ2-7; clone_size: few; cdr3_aa: CASRGGGGYEQYF; cdr3_nt: TGTGCCAGCAGGGGCGGAGGTGGGTACGAGCAGTACTTC
v_call: TRBV15; d_call: TRBD1; j_call: TRBJ1-2; clone_size: .; cdr3_aa: CATSRDIGQGLFTF; cdr3_nt: TGTGCCACCAGCAGAGATATCGGACAGGGCCTCTTCACCTTC
v_call: TRBV18; d_call: TRBD1; j_call: TRBJ2-7; clone_size: .; cdr3_aa: CASSPDRVSEEQYF; cdr3_nt: TGTGCCAGCTCACCAGACAGGGTCTCGGAAGAGCAGTACTTC
v_call: TRBV7-9; d_call: .; j_call: TRBJ1-2; clone_size: .; cdr3_aa: CASSNSTASGYGYTF; cdr3_nt: TGTGCCAGCAGCAACTCGACAGCCTCGGGCTATGGCTACACCTTC
v_call: TRBV5-1; d_call: TRBD1; j_call: TRBJ2-7; clone_size: .; cdr3_aa: CASSSTGQGRYEQYF; cdr3_nt: TGCGCCAGCAGTTCCACGGGACAGGGGAGGTACGAGCAGTACTTC
v_call: TRBV27; d_call: .; j_call: TRBJ1-3; clone_size: .; cdr3_aa: CAGSYQGSSGNTIYF; cdr3_nt: TGTGCCGGCAGTTATCAGGGGTCCTCTGGAAACACCATATATTTT
v_call: TRBV4-1; d_call: TRBD1; j_call: TRBJ1-5; clone_size: .; cdr3_aa: CASSQSGTGGVQPQHF; cdr3_nt: TGCGCCAGCAGCCAATCCGGGACAGGGGGCGTTCAGCCCCAGCATTTT
v_call: TRBV20-1; d_call: .; j_call: TRBJ2-5; clone_size: once; cdr3_aa: CSGVESAGRGETQYF; cdr3_nt: TGCAGTGGAGTGGAATCCGCGGGAAGGGGAGAGACCCAGTACTTC
v_call: TRBV24-1; d_call: .; j_call: TRBJ1-6; clone_size: .; cdr3_aa: CATSANSYNSPLHF; cdr3_nt: TGTGCCACCAGTGCCAATTCCTATAATTCACCCCTCCACTTT
v_call: TRBV19; d_call: TRBD1; j_call: TRBJ1-5; clone_size: few; cdr3_aa: CASGTGLSPQHF; cdr3_nt: TGTGCCAGTGGGACAGGGCTTAGCCCCCAGCATTTT
v_call: TRBV5-1; d_call: TRBD2; j_call: TRBJ2-3; clone_size: .; cdr3_aa: CASSLEGTSGVVTDTQYF; cdr3_nt: TGCGCTAGCAGCTTGGAGGGGACTAGCGGAGTCGTCACAGATACGCAGTATTTT
v_call: TRBV29-1; d_call: .; j_call: TRBJ1-2; clone_size: .; cdr3_aa: CSVEPTDGYTF; cdr3_nt: TGCAGCGTTGAACCAACAGATGGCTACACCTTC
v_call: TRBV29-1; d_call: .; j_call: TRBJ2-2; clone_size: .; cdr3_aa: CSGRDGTEELFF; cdr3_nt: TGCAGCGGAAGGGACGGCACCGAGGAGCTGTTTTTT
v_call: TRBV6-5; d_call: TRBD2; j_call: TRBJ2-1; clone_size: .; cdr3_aa: CASNSQVQRGGYNEQFF; cdr3_nt: TGTGCCAGCAATTCACAGGTTCAGCGGGGGGGCTACAACGAGCAGTTCTTC
v_call: TRBV12-3/TRBV12-4; d_call: .; j_call: TRBJ2-5; clone_size: .; cdr3_aa: CASSLISKGMAQYF; cdr3_nt: TGTGCCAGCAGTTTAATATCAAAGGGGATGGCCCAGTACTTC
v_call: TRBV29-1; d_call: TRBD2; j_call: TRBJ2-3; clone_size: .; cdr3_aa: CSVGTSGGRPWGTDTQYF; cdr3_nt: TGCAGCGTTGGGACTAGCGGGGGTCGGCCCTGGGGCACAGATACGCAGTATTTT
v_call: TRBV15; d_call: .; j_call: TRBJ2-7; clone_size: few; cdr3_aa: CATSRDGVNQYF; cdr3_nt: TGTGCCACCAGCAGAGATGGGGTAAACCAGTACTTC
v_call: TRBV14; d_call: TRBD1; j_call: TRBJ1-2; clone_size: .; cdr3_aa: CASKGTGVFDGYTF; cdr3_nt: TGTGCCAGCAAAGGGACAGGGGTATTTGATGGCTACACCTTC
v_call: TRBV29-1; d_call: TRBD2; j_call: TRBJ2-1; clone_size: few; cdr3_aa: CSVEGLAGPGAYNEQFF; cdr3_nt: TGCAGCGTTGAAGGGCTAGCGGGGCCCGGGGCCTACAATGAGCAGTTCTTC
v_call: TRBV20-1; d_call: .; j_call: TRBJ2-7; clone_size: .; cdr3_aa: CSAPVGETYEQYF; cdr3_nt: TGCAGTGCTCCTGTTGGAGAAACCTACGAGCAGTACTTC
v_call: TRBV12-3/TRBV12-4; d_call: .; j_call: TRBJ2-4; clone_size: .; cdr3_aa: CASSLHLPEYERYF; cdr3_nt: TGTGCCAGCAGTTTGCACTTACCGGAATACGAGCGGTACTTC
v_call: TRBV27; d_call: TRBD1; j_call: TRBJ2-1; clone_size: few; cdr3_aa: CASSLRFRTGESSYNEQFF; cdr3_nt: TGTGCCAGCAGTTTAAGGTTTCGGACAGGGGAGAGCTCCTACAATGAGCAGTTCTTC
v_call: TRBV15; d_call: .; j_call: TRBJ2-7; clone_size: .; cdr3_aa: CATSRAASSYEQYF; cdr3_nt: TGTGCCACCAGCAGAGCGGCTAGCTCCTACGAGCAGTACTTC
v_call: TRBV20-1; d_call: .; j_call: TRBJ1-1; clone_size: .; cdr3_aa: CSARSRGMNTEAFF; cdr3_nt: TGCAGTGCTAGATCCAGGGGTATGAACACTGAAGCTTTCTTT
v_call: TRBV6-5; d_call: TRBD2; j_call: TRBJ2-3; clone_size: .; cdr3_aa: CASTRGLAQDTQYF; cdr3_nt: TGTGCCAGCACTCGGGGACTAGCCCAAGATACGCAGTATTTT
v_call: TRBV20-1; d_call: .; j_call: TRBJ2-1; clone_size: few; cdr3_aa: CSARGQGNYNEQFF; cdr3_nt: TGCAGTGCTAGAGGCCAGGGAAACTACAATGAGCAGTTCTTC
v_call: TRBV20-1; d_call: TRBD2; j_call: TRBJ2-3; clone_size: .; cdr3_aa: CSASPRGGLGDTQYF; cdr3_nt: TGCAGTGCTAGTCCCCGGGGGGGGCTGGGAGATACGCAGTATTTT
v_call: TRBV20-1; d_call: .; j_call: TRBJ2-3; clone_size: .; cdr3_aa: CSAFPGGVTDTQYF; cdr3_nt: TGCAGTGCCTTCCCGGGCGGGGTAACAGATACGCAGTATTTT
v_call: TRBV9; d_call: .; j_call: TRBJ2-7; clone_size: .; cdr3_aa: CASSDAGWAQYF; cdr3_nt: TGTGCCAGCAGCGATGCGGGGTGGGCCCAGTACTTC
v_call: TRBV10-3; d_call: .; j_call: TRBJ2-5; clone_size: few; cdr3_aa: CAISEPLADQETQYF; cdr3_nt: TGTGCCATCAGTGAGCCTTTAGCGGACCAAGAGACCCAGTACTTC
v_call: TRBV27; d_call: TRBD1; j_call: TRBJ1-6; clone_size: few; cdr3_aa: CASMRSGGDLYSPLHF; cdr3_nt: TGTGCCAGCATGCGGTCAGGGGGCGATCTGTACTCACCCCTCCACTTT
v_call: TRBV29-1; d_call: .; j_call: TRBJ2-1; clone_size: few; cdr3_aa: CSVATQGPGNEQFF; cdr3_nt: TGCAGCGTGGCAACTCAGGGGCCTGGCAATGAGCAGTTCTTC
v_call: TRBV15; d_call: .; j_call: TRBJ1-1; clone_size: .; cdr3_aa: CATSRDPVGEAFF; cdr3_nt: TGTGCCACCAGCAGAGACCCTGTTGGTGAAGCTTTCTTT
v_call: TRBV11-1; d_call: .; j_call: TRBJ2-3; clone_size: .; cdr3_aa: CASSSGQRRYTDTQYF; cdr3_nt: TGTGCCAGCAGCTCCGGACAACGTCGGTACACAGATACGCAGTATTTT
v_call: TRBV20-1; d_call: .; j_call: TRBJ1-2; clone_size: .; cdr3_aa: CSARPDIGYTF; cdr3_nt: TGCAGTGCTAGACCGGACATCGGCTACACCTTC
v_call: TRBV6-6; d_call: .; j_call: TRBJ2-1; clone_size: few; cdr3_aa: CAHREGLTYINEQFF; cdr3_nt: TGTGCCCACAGAGAGGGGCTGACCTACATCAATGAGCAGTTCTTC
v_call: TRBV6-1; d_call: TRBD1; j_call: TRBJ1-2; clone_size: .; cdr3_aa: CASSESGTVYGYTF; cdr3_nt: TGTGCCAGCAGTGAATCCGGGACAGTCTATGGCTACACCTTC
v_call: TRBV24-1; d_call: .; j_call: TRBJ1-2; clone_size: .; cdr3_aa: CATSDPDRAYGYTF; cdr3_nt: TGTGCCACCAGTGACCCCGACAGAGCCTATGGCTACACCTTC
v_call: TRBV7-6; d_call: TRBD1; j_call: TRBJ2-3; clone_size: few; cdr3_aa: CASSLATGELDTQYF; cdr3_nt: TGTGCCAGCAGCTTAGCCACAGGGGAATTGGATACGCAGTATTTT
v_call: TRBV6-1; d_call: TRBD2; j_call: TRBJ2-7; clone_size: few; cdr3_aa: CASSELAGSLEQYF; cdr3_nt: TGTGCCAGCAGTGAATTAGCGGGATCCCTCGAGCAGTACTTC
v_call: TRBV6-2/TRBV6-3; d_call: .; j_call: TRBJ1-2; clone_size: .; cdr3_aa: CASSYTRGYTF; cdr3_nt: TGTGCCAGCAGTTATACGAGAGGCTACACCTTC
v_call: TRBV29-1; d_call: .; j_call: TRBJ2-3; clone_size: .; cdr3_aa: CSVEGESTDTQYF; cdr3_nt: TGCAGCGTTGAAGGGGAGAGCACAGATACGCAGTATTTT
v_call: TRBV20-1; d_call: .; j_call: TRBJ1-4; clone_size: .; cdr3_aa: CSASKKNEKLFF; cdr3_nt: TGCAGTGCTTCGAAGAAGAATGAAAAACTGTTTTTT
v_call: TRBV12-3/TRBV12-4; d_call: TRBD1; j_call: TRBJ1-5; clone_size: .; cdr3_aa: CASVGQGASQPQHF; cdr3_nt: TGTGCCAGCGTCGGACAGGGGGCTTCTCAGCCCCAGCATTTT
v_call: TRBV4-2; d_call: TRBD2; j_call: TRBJ2-5; clone_size: many; cdr3_aa: CASSQTSGNSQETQYF; cdr3_nt: TGTGCCAGCAGCCAAACTAGCGGTAATTCCCAAGAGACCCAGTACTTC
v_call: TRBV4-1; d_call: TRBD2; j_call: TRBJ2-7; clone_size: .; cdr3_aa: CASSQIPQGGNYEQYF; cdr3_nt: TGCGCCAGCAGCCAAATACCGCAGGGAGGGAACTACGAGCAGTACTTC
v_call: TRBV5-6; d_call: .; j_call: TRBJ2-1; clone_size: .; cdr3_aa: CASSLETFYNEQFF; cdr3_nt: TGTGCCAGCAGCTTGGAGACTTTCTACAACGAGCAGTTCTTC
v_call: TRBV2; d_call: TRBD1; j_call: TRBJ1-2; clone_size: once; cdr3_aa: CASSEASGGGYTF; cdr3_nt: TGTGCCAGCAGTGAAGCTTCAGGGGGTGGCTACACCTTC
v_call: TRBV12-3/TRBV12-4; d_call: .; j_call: TRBJ2-7; clone_size: .; cdr3_aa: CASSPRRLGEQYF; cdr3_nt: TGTGCCAGCAGTCCCCGCAGGCTGGGCGAGCAGTACTTC
v_call: TRBV6-2/TRBV6-3; d_call: TRBD1; j_call: TRBJ1-2; clone_size: .; cdr3_aa: CASSPRQGRSGGYTF; cdr3_nt: TGTGCCAGCAGTCCCCGACAGGGGCGCTCCGGAGGCTACACCTTC
v_call: TRBV4-1; d_call: .; j_call: TRBJ2-3; clone_size: .; cdr3_aa: CASSQINLISTDTQYF; cdr3_nt: TGCGCCAGCAGCCAAATTAATCTAATTAGCACAGATACGCAGTATTTT